This paragraph reports one T cell receptor beta chain. Its cognate antigen is unknown. A CD45RA-negative memory subset and a CD45RA+ naive subset were separated from the CD4+ cells. Only in-frame clones appear in the TCRdb table, and some are missing; sequencing was by immunoSEQ multiplex PCR. The sample contains 2 million to 2.5 million clones, under 97% of which appear only once. The data were taken from a study of shared clonotypes between healthy human individuals. In germline, CDR1 is SGHAT, CDR2 FQNNGV. J gave up 5 bases and V 2 bases, and 6 bases lay outside the gene matches. The CDR3 totals 14 residues. Broader study findings: Apart from blood, nothing was sampled; tissue repertoires likely differ.

Sequencing used naive CD4+ T cells sorted from blood. The subset: CD45RA+ positively selected. The J gene is TRBJ2-7, the V gene TRBV11-2, with 7 bases that match TRBD1. This TCR derives from a man in his late teens or twenties in good health. CDR3 amino acids: CASSLSRDSHEQYF. The CDR3 DNA sequence: TGTGCCAGCAGCTTATCCCGGGACAGTCACGAGCAGTACTTC.